This T cell receptor beta chain was observed in a study of blood T cell repertoires in COVID-19. Residents of about two dozen US areas, aged roughly 18 to 89 years, made up the participants. Before being deemed recovered, Cohort 3 donors had two negative PCRs, clearance, or symptom resolution. Deletions cut 5 bases from V and 1 base from J, with 8 bases between. Germline V gives CDR1 SGHTA, CDR2 FQGTGA. The CDR3 totals 13 residues. Measured with immunoSEQ multiplex PCR; TCRdb has only the in-frame clones, and not every one. The sample shows roughly 240,000 clones, 86% of them seen only once. The chain combines TRBV7-3 with TRBJ2-5; no firm D call. The sample consisted of PBMCs or T cells enriched from blood (not recorded which). This sequence was found in a woman in her forties or fifties who had recovered from COVID-19. This CDR3 is CASSRLIQETQYF. The CDR3 region has the DNA TGTGCCAGCAGCCGACTGATCCAAGAGACCCAGTACTTC. The whole variable domain, filled in from reference TRBV7-3 and TRBJ2-5, reads GAGVSQTPSNKVTEKGKYVELRCDPISGHTALYWYRQSLGQGPEFLIYFQGTGAADDSGLPNDRFFAVRPEGSVSTLKIQRTERGDSAVYLCASSRLIQETQYFGPGTRLLVL.